A single sample gave rise to the 25 T cell receptor beta chains below, sequenced in a study of T-cell memory formation after mild COVID-19. MiXCR, run by TCRdb on the 5' RACE reads, gives a single entry per CDR3 protein. Of roughly 190,000 distinct CDR3 sequences detected, about 11% appear once; the ten largest clones hold around 3.3%. Sequenced: PBMCs or a T cell subset sorted from them (not recorded which). The receptors here all came from a man aged 18 to 29 who had mild COVID-19 (a few samples of this study predate the infection). Cell type and time point are not known.

This clonotype turned up a few times. The V and J genes are TRBV18 and TRBJ1-5, with TRBD1 matching 8 bases. Germline values: CDR1 KGHSH, CDR2 LQKENI. This CDR3 is 16 amino acids long. The J segment lost 1 base and the V segment lost 4 bases, leaving 6 bases of the junction unmatched. The CDR3 region has the DNA TGTGCCAGCTCACAGGACAGGGCGAGGAGCAATCAGCCCCAGCATTTT. Translation gives CASSQDRARSNQPQHF.

Ten or more counts support this clonotype. The DNA for the CDR3 is TGTGCCAGCAGTTACTCGGATACGCAGTATTTT. Translated, it gives CASSYSDTQYF. The genes are TRBV2 and TRBJ2-3; D ambiguous. The CDR3 consists of 11 residues. Trimming left V 5 bases short and J 6 bases short, with 6 bases between. CDR1 and CDR2 (germline): SNHLY, FYNNEI.

The J gene is TRBJ2-2, the V gene TRBV12-3 or TRBV12-4; D gene unclear. Between the trimmed V and J ends, which lost 6 bases and 1 base, there was a span of 12 bases. The CDR3 is 15 amino acids. CDR3 region: CASSPQALNTGELFF. The CDR3 DNA follows: TGTGCCAGCAGCCCCCAAGCACTGAACACCGGGGAGCTGTTTTTT.

V is TRBV6-2 or TRBV6-3 and J is TRBJ2-5, with 14 bases lining up with TRBD2. In germline, CDR1 is MNHEY, CDR2 SVGEGT. This CDR3 is built from 19 residues. J lost 5 bases, V lost 5 bases, and 16 bases had no gene match. CDR3 nucleotides: TGTGCCAGCAGTCCCCGACCTGGGACTAGCGGGGGACTGGGGGAGACCCAGTACTTC. It translates to CASSPRPGTSGGLGETQYF.

The sample holds many counts of this clonotype. CDR3 nucleotide sequence: TGTGCCAGCATCCTTCTCGAGGGTAAAGTAGAAGCTTTCTTT. Its protein is CASILLEGKVEAFF. This rearrangement joins TRBV7-9 to TRBJ1-1; D is uncertain. Trimming stripped 7 bases from V and 8 bases from J, with 20 bases between. The germline CDR1 and CDR2 sequences are SEHNR and FQNEAQ (reference sequence). CDR3 size: 14 residues.

CDR3 residues: CASSLARAGNQPQHF. CDR3 coding DNA: TGTGCCAGCAGCTTAGCCAGGGCAGGGAATCAGCCCCAGCATTTT. The chain links TRBV7-2 to TRBJ1-5, with a tentative D call TRBD1 (5 bases). Per the germline V gene, CDR1 is SGHTA and CDR2 is FQGNSA. V lost 0 bases, J lost 4 bases, and 10 bases lay in between. This CDR3 has 15 amino acids. Full variable domain (outside the CDR3, taken from reference TRBV7-2 and TRBJ1-5): GAGVSQSPSNKVTEKGKDVELRCDPISGHTALYWYRQSLGQGLEFLIYFQGNSAPDKSGLPSDRFSAERTGGSVSTLTIQRTQQEDSAVYLCASSLARAGNQPQHFGDGTRLSIL.

This clonotype came up many times. CDR3 residues: CASSVGGQAGVETQYF. Written as DNA, the CDR3 is TGTGCCAGCAGCGTAGGAGGCCAGGCGGGGGTGGAGACCCAGTACTTC. J is TRBJ2-5 and V is TRBV9; TRBD2 matches at 7 bases. In germline, CDR1 is SGDLS, CDR2 YYNGEE. This CDR3 contains 16 residues. Unmatched junction bases numbered 10, after V lost 0 bases and J lost 5 bases.

This clonotype was counted between two and nine times. V is TRBV7-9 and J is TRBJ2-2, with D uncertain. The CDR3 is 14 residues long. Looked up from germline, CDR1 is SEHNR and CDR2 is FQNEAQ (reference sequence). Between the trimmed V and J ends, which lost 5 bases and 3 bases, there was a span of 10 bases. The CDR3 DNA reads as TGTGCCAGCAGCATTAATCGGGACACCGGGGAGCTGTTTTTT. Its protein is CASSINRDTGELFF.

This clonotype was found a few times. The V call is TRBV10-3, the J call TRBJ1-1; D might be TRBD1 (5 bases). The CDR3 runs to 13 residues. Germline CDR1 reads ENHRY; CDR2 reads SYGVKD. The CDR3: CASNQGMNTEAFF. The CDR3 DNA reads TGTGCTTCGAATCAGGGCATGAACACTGAAGCTTTCTTT.

This clonotype was seen more than once but under ten times. The gene calls are TRBV12-3 or TRBV12-4 and TRBJ1-1, with unresolved D. Trimming cost V 5 bases and J 1 base, with 2 bases left between them. The CDR3 is 11 amino acids. CDR3 sequence (DNA): TGTGCCAGCAGTGCGAACACTGAAGCTTTCTTT. Translated: CASSANTEAFF.

This clonotype was counted ten times or more. The chain couples TRBV4-2 to TRBJ2-3, with D unresolved. Germline CDR1 reads LGHNA; CDR2 reads YNFKEQ. V shed 3 bases and J shed 4 bases, with 2 bases lying between them. This CDR3 has 11 residues. CDR3 coding DNA: TGTGCCAGCAGCCACTCAGATACGCAGTATTTT. Its protein is CASSHSDTQYF.

The chain uses TRBV24-1 and TRBJ2-3; possible D gene TRBD2, 6 bases. The germline V and J ends were trimmed by 6 bases and 4 bases, with 13 bases remaining between them. The germline CDR1 and CDR2 sequences are KGHDR and SFDVKD. CDR3 size: 14 residues. Written as DNA, the CDR3 is TGTGCCACCAGTCCCGGGACTCCTCCAGATACGCAGTATTTT. It yields the protein CATSPGTPPDTQYF.

The table lists this clonotype with a few counts. The J gene is TRBJ2-3, the V gene TRBV7-9; perhaps TRBD2 as D (5 bases). Germline loops: CDR1 SEHNR, CDR2 FQNEAQ (reference sequence). Trimming took 4 bases from V and 2 from J, leaving 13 bases between them. The CDR3 totals 15 residues. CDR3 residues: CASSSLGIYTDTQYF. As DNA, the CDR3 is TGTGCCAGCAGCTCCCTCGGGATTTACACAGATACGCAGTATTTT.

This chain links TRBV12-3 or TRBV12-4 with TRBJ1-5, with no clear D. CDR3 length: 16 amino acids. With 5 bases removed from V and 5 bases from J, the gap between germline ends came to 19 bases. The DNA for the CDR3 is TGTGCCAGCAGTACCCGCCGGGTCCTACCGGATCAGCCCCAGCATTTT. This encodes CASSTRRVLPDQPQHF.

Many counts were recorded for this clonotype. V usage is TRBV4-2 and J usage is TRBJ2-1, with 10 bases lining up with TRBD2. Unmatched junction bases numbered 5, after V lost 5 bases and J lost 10 bases. Germline-derived CDR1 and CDR2 are LGHNA and YNFKEQ. The CDR3 has 13 residues. CDR3 nucleotide sequence: TGTGCCAGCAGCTATAGCGGGGGGAGAGAGCAGTTCTTC. This codes for CASSYSGGREQFF.

This clonotype was found once. J is TRBJ2-5 and V is TRBV18; D is possibly TRBD1 or TRBD2 (6 bases each). The CDR3 is 15 residues long. Trimming cost V 3 bases and J 2 bases, with 13 bases left between them. Germline V gene lookup returns CDR1 KGHSH and CDR2 LQKENI. The CDR3, as DNA: TGTGCCAGCTCACCCCGACCGGGGGCGCAAGAGACCCAGTACTTC. Protein product: CASSPRPGAQETQYF.

The V call is TRBV20-1, the J call TRBJ2-5, with TRBD2 matching 12 bases. Trimming removed 6 bases from V and 0 bases from J; junction bases left unmatched: 5. This CDR3 has 15 amino acids. The germline V gene has CDR1 DFQATT and CDR2 SNEGSKA (reference sequence). The CDR3 bases are TGCAGTGCGCGAAGACTAGCGGGGGACCAAGAGACCCAGTACTTC. This translates into CSARRLAGDQETQYF.

This clonotype was seen only a few times. The chain employs TRBV5-5 and TRBJ1-1, with TRBD1 matching over 8 bases. Germline assignment: CDR1 SGHKS and CDR2 YYEKEE (reference sequence). Trimming cost V 4 bases and J 1 base; bases outside gene matches: 9. The CDR3 spans 16 residues. The CDR3 sequence is CASSREPDRANTEAFF. The CDR3 DNA is TGTGCCAGCAGCCGAGAACCGGACAGGGCGAACACTGAAGCTTTCTTT.

This clonotype was observed many times. The V and J genes are TRBV20-1 and TRBJ2-3, with D maybe TRBD2 (7 bases). The CDR3 is 15 residues long. Trimming took 1 base from V and 5 from J, leaving 16 bases between them. The V gene's germline CDR1 is DFQATT and CDR2 SNEGSKA (reference sequence). The CDR3 protein is CSARAWGGPGDTQYF. Written as DNA, the CDR3 is TGCAGTGCTAGAGCATGGGGGGGGCCGGGAGATACGCAGTATTTT.

This clonotype was seen more than once but under ten times. This chain uses TRBV28 with TRBJ1-4; a weak D match, TRBD1 (6 bases). This CDR3 has 16 amino acids. V was cut by 3 bases and J by 4 bases, with 15 bases left in between. Germline-derived CDR1 and CDR2 are MDHEN and SYDVKM. The chain's CDR3 is CASSFGGTGLNEKLFF. The CDR3 region has the DNA TGTGCCAGCAGTTTTGGAGGCACAGGGCTTAATGAAAAACTGTTTTTT.

The chain carries TRBV28 and TRBJ2-2, with 9 bases matching TRBD1. The V segment lost 4 bases and the J segment 7 bases; nucleotides outside the gene matches: 7. Germline V gene lookup returns CDR1 MDHEN and CDR2 SYDVKM. The CDR3 runs 15 residues. The CDR3 is CASSSPGTGIGELFF. The DNA of the CDR3 is TGTGCCAGCAGTTCTCCCGGGACAGGGATCGGGGAGCTGTTTTTT.

The table lists this clonotype with a few counts. The J gene is TRBJ1-6, the V gene TRBV28; D may be TRBD1 (5 bases). The CDR3 contains 14 residues. CDR1 and CDR2 (germline): MDHEN, SYDVKM. V shed 6 bases and J shed 6 bases, with 12 bases lying between them. The CDR3 bases are TGTGCCAGCAGCCGGGACTTCTCTAATTCACCCCTCCACTTT. This codes for CASSRDFSNSPLHF. The full variable domain, in which reference TRBV28 and TRBJ1-6 provide the parts outside the CDR3, is DVKVTQSSRYLVKRTGEKVFLECVQDMDHENMFWYRQDPGLGLRLIYFSYDVKMKEKGDIPEGYSVSREKKERFSLILESASTNQTSMYLCASSRDFSNSPLHFGNGTRLTVT.

The genes are TRBV5-1 and TRBJ2-3; D is unresolved. Trimming removed 1 base from V and 0 bases from J, with 9 bases in between. The CDR3 is 15 amino acids. Germline V CDR1 and CDR2: SGHRS, YFSETQ. The CDR3 loop is CASSLFDISTDTQYF. CDR3 DNA: TGCGCCAGCAGCTTGTTTGACATTAGCACAGATACGCAGTATTTT. The whole variable domain, remainder taken from reference TRBV5-1 and TRBJ2-3, is KAGVTQTPRYLIKTRGQQVTLSCSPISGHRSVSWYQQTPGQGLQFLFEYFSETQRNKGNFPGRFSGRQFSNSRSEMNVSTLELGDSALYLCASSLFDISTDTQYFGPGTRLTVL.

This clonotype was seen a single time. The V and J genes are TRBV20-1 and TRBJ2-1; 8 nucleotides line up with TRBD1. V was clipped by 0 bases and J by 6 bases; unmatched bases: 7. CDR1 is DFQATT, CDR2 SNEGSKA, per germline (reference sequence). This CDR3 is built from 15 residues. The CDR3 nucleotides read TGCAGTGCTAGAGATCCAGGGGGCAGTAGCAATGAGCAGTTCTTC. Residues: CSARDPGGSSNEQFF.

This chain uses TRBV10-3 with TRBJ2-5; tentatively, D is TRBD1 or TRBD2 (5 bases each). Germline V CDR1 and CDR2: ENHRY, SYGVKD. V lost 8 bases to trimming and J lost 9 bases, with 16 bases between them. The length of the CDR3 is 12 residues. The CDR3 loop reads CAIGRESGAQYF. The DNA of the CDR3 is TGTGCCATCGGCAGGGAGTCCGGGGCCCAGTACTTC.